This TCR beta chain was observed in a study of blood T cell repertoires in COVID-19. For the study at large: Some COVID-19 samples were acute and others convalescent; all came from the United States, Italy and Spain. PBMCs, B-cell-depleted T cells, or T cells were the source of the cDNA or gDNA that made up the material.

The CDR3 is 16 residues long. Germline V lookup: CDR1 SGHTA, CDR2 FQGNSA. Trimming took 6 bases from V and 7 from J, leaving 22 bases between them. As handled by the study authors: Amplified reference gene primers provided the basis for estimating nucleated cell counts. Profiling relied on immunoSEQ multiplex PCR, and the TCRdb table lists in-frame clones only, not all of them. That table gives V, J and clone size, and the DNA gave D and trimming. The sample lists about 180,000 clones, 65% to 90% occurring once. The receptor comes from a man aged 50 to 60 with active or convalescent COVID-19. The gene calls are TRBV7-2 and TRBJ1-5, with D tentatively TRBD1 (6 bases). The sequencing input was peripheral blood. CDR3 in DNA: TGTGCCAGCAGTCAAATTTGGGCGGGGGCTAGGCAGCCCCAGCATTTT. As protein: CASSQIWAGARQPQHF.